The 7 T cell receptor beta chains below all came from one sample that was sequenced in a study of blood T cell repertoires in COVID-19. Using immunoSEQ multiplex PCR, the repertoire was profiled, and TCRdb retains in-frame clones only, with some absent. The repertoire holds 140,000 to 150,000 clones, with roughly 90% as singletons. The specimen sequenced was peripheral blood. The receptors derive from a human donor in a cohort sampled during active COVID-19.

The chain has TRBV28 and TRBJ2-3; 9 bases are a match to TRBD2. The CDR3 spans 15 residues. Per the germline V gene, CDR1 is MDHEN and CDR2 is SYDVKM. The V segment lost 5 bases and the J segment 4 bases; nucleotides outside the gene matches: 7. The CDR3 nucleotides are TGTGCCAGCAGTATTAGCGGGAGATGGGCAGATACGCAGTATTTT. This translates into CASSISGRWADTQYF.

Only one count was recorded for this clone. The chain employs TRBV6-2 or TRBV6-3 and TRBJ2-7, with no clear D. The CDR3 runs to 16 residues. Germline V gene data show CDR1 as MNHEY and CDR2 as SVGEGT. V lost 2 bases and J lost 0, with 14 bases in between. The CDR3 protein is CASSYRPRHRSYEQYF. CDR3 coding DNA: TGTGCCAGCAGTTACAGGCCGCGACACCGCTCCTACGAGCAGTACTTC.

The chain links TRBV11-3 to TRBJ1-1; D is ambiguous. CDR1 is SGHNT and CDR2 is YENEEA in the germline V gene. The CDR3 contains 13 residues. Trimming stripped 1 base from V and 1 base from J, with 4 bases between. DNA of the CDR3: TGTGCCAGCAGCTTAGGCAGGAACACTGAAGCTTTCTTT. The encoded protein is CASSLGRNTEAFF.

The V call is TRBV28, the J call TRBJ2-7; D remains ambiguous. Germline loops: CDR1 MDHEN, CDR2 SYDVKM. Trimming shortened V by 1 base and J by 0 bases, and 10 bases separated the two germline ends. This CDR3 comprises 15 residues. The CDR3 sequence is CASSLLRVSSYEQYF. The CDR3 nucleotides read TGTGCCAGCAGTTTATTGAGAGTGAGCTCCTACGAGCAGTACTTC.

The CDR3 protein is CASSDRGDSYNEQFF. CDR3 sequence (DNA): TGTGCCAGCAGCGACAGGGGAGACTCCTACAATGAGCAGTTCTTC. J is TRBJ2-1 and V is TRBV9; 7 nucleotides line up with TRBD1. The CDR3 has 15 residues. Trimming removed 3 bases from V and 0 bases from J; junction bases left unmatched: 3. CDR1 is SGDLS and CDR2 is YYNGEE in the germline V gene.

The rearrangement uses TRBV5-5 and TRBJ1-6, with 8 bases matching TRBD1. There are 18 residues in the CDR3. In germline, CDR1 is SGHKS, CDR2 YYEKEE (reference sequence). Trimming cost V 3 bases and J 4 bases; bases outside gene matches: 12. This CDR3 reads CASSSAPGGSQYNSPLHF. CDR3 DNA sequence: TGTGCCAGCAGCTCTGCCCCAGGGGGCAGCCAATATAATTCACCCCTCCACTTT.

The J gene is TRBJ2-2, the V gene TRBV18; the match to TRBD1 covers 7 bases. Per germline, CDR1 KGHSH and CDR2 LQKENI. V trimming: 7 bases; J trimming: 0 bases; junction bases outside the gene matches: 5. This CDR3 has 15 residues. The CDR3 nucleotides are TGTGCCAGCTTCCCGGGACAGTCGAACACCGGGGAGCTGTTTTTT. It is translated as CASFPGQSNTGELFF.